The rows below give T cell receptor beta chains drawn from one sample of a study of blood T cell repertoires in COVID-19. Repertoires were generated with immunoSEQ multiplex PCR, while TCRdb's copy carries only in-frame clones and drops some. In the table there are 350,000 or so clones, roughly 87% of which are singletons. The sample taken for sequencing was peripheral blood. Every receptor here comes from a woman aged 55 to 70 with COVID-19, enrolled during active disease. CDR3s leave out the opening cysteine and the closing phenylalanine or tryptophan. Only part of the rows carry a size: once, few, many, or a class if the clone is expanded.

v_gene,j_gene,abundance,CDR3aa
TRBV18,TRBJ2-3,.,ASSPPGQGTDTQY
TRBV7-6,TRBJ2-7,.,ASSLAIPSGEQY
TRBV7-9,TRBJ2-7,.,ASSSKPGQGYYEQY
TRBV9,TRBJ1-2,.,ASSVRQGSGYT
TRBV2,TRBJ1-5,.,ASGYSDSNQPQH
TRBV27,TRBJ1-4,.,ASSLDRLNEKLF
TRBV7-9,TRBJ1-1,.,ASGTRRGTEAF
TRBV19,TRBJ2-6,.,ASSSGGGPGANVLT
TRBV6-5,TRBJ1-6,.,ASRGTDGSNSPLH
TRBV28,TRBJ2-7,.,ASRLGPSYEQY
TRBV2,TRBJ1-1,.,ASRFSGMKNTEAF
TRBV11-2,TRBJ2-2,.,ASSADSAGELF
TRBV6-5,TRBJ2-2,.,ASSYTSGGNTGELF
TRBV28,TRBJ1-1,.,ASSLGSGREAF
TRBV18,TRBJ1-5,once,ASSPGQGPEKFAQPQH
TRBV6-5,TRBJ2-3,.,ASSYYASGSTDTQY
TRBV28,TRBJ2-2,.,ASSFGGADTGELF
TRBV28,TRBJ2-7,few,ASSPVGGVNEQY
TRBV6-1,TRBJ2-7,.,ASSEWPSYEQY
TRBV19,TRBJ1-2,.,ASSIQGSGGGYT
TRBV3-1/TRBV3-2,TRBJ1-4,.,ASSQAGGNEKLF
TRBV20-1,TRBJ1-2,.,GQKARQGLF
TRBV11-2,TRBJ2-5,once,ASSYRYQETQY
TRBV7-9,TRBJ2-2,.,ASSARLAGAGELF
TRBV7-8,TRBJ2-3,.,ASSLVRSGSSTDTQY
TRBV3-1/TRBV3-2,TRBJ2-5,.,ASSQGFSGEETQY
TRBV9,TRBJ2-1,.,ASSPRQGRDEQF
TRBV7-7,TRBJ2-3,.,ASSSGLAGVGNTQY
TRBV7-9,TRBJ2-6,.,ASSLEVRQNVLT
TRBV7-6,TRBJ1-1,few,ASSLVVGEVRRGTEAF
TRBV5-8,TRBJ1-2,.,ASSWGTGGYGYT
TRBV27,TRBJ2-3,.,ASSSQKALGQIEQY
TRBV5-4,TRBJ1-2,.,ASSSRTGSNYGYT
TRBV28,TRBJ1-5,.,ASSSPSRGNPQH
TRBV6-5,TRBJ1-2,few,ASSYSDRYYGYT
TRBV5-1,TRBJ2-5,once,ASSSSNSETQY
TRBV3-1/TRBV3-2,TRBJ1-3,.,ASSRQGSFGNTIY
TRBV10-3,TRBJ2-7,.,AISERTASLAGEQY
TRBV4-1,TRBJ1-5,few,ASSHRDSHNQPQH
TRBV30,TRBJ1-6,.,AWKLEGSLYSPLH
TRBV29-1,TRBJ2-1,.,SVEGQFSYNEQF
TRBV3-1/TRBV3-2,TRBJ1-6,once,ASSQLQVSSYNSPLH
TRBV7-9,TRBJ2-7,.,ASSLDGGVYEQY
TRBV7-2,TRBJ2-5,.,ASSLGTSGQETQY
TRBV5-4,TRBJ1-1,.,ASSVPGQPNTEAF
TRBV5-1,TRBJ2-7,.,ASSLVSGGSLGEYEQY
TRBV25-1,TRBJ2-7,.,ASRSEAGYEQY
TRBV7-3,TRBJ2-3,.,ASSSGTATDTQY
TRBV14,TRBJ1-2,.,ASSHASGTVHYGYT
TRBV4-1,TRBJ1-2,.,ASSQGGNREGYGYT
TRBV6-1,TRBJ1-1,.,ASSEARYSTEAF